Sequencing of this T cell receptor beta chain was carried out in a study of cytomegalovirus exposure and HLA in healthy donors. Researchers ran the PCR with 60 Vbeta and 13 Jbeta primers. Method: immunoSEQ multiplex PCR; TCRdb's copy keeps in-frame clones and lacks some. The sample includes 95,000 to 150,000 clones, approximately 72% of them seen just once. The CDR3 has 14 amino acids. The germline V gene encodes CDR1 SQVTM and CDR2 ANQGSEA. Trimming at V came to 4 bases and at J to 8 bases, leaving 10 bases not matched to a gene. Sequenced: PBMCs. The J gene is TRBJ1-2, the V gene TRBV29-1; TRBD1 aligns across 10 bases. The receptor was isolated from a man between 18 and 35 years old in good health and CMV-seronegative. CDR3 in DNA: TGCAGCGTTGGTATGGGACAGGGGTTTAGGGGCTACACCTTC. It is translated as CSVGMGQGFRGYTF.